What follows describes a single T cell receptor beta chain. At one end, the junction sequence differs from germline, possibly due to a read error. Clinicians diagnosed patients from clinical symptoms, serum thyroxine and TRAb, thyroid ultrasound and orbital computed tomography. This sample was included in a study of T cells in Graves' hyperthyroidism and ophthalmopathy. What was amplified from RNA transcripts were TCR beta CDR3 regions. The HTBI primer set served for first-round RT-PCR of the TCR CDR3. Via MiXCR, TCRdb re-called the multiplex PCR reads, giving one row per CDR3 protein. In the table there are some 350,000 distinct CDR3 sequences, 15% to 17% of which are singletons. The CDR3 loop spans 15 amino acids. The V gene's germline CDR1 is MDHEN and CDR2 SYDVKM.

This TCR came from a woman aged 18 to 35 with Graves' hyperthyroidism that later progressed to Graves' ophthalmopathy. This sequence joins TRBV28 and TRBJ1-2; TRBD1 aligns across 9 bases. Input material: blood. The CDR3 loop is CASGLGQGFIYGYTF. CDR3 nucleotides: TGTGCCAGCGGTTTAGGACAGGGGTTTATCTATGGCTACACCTTC.